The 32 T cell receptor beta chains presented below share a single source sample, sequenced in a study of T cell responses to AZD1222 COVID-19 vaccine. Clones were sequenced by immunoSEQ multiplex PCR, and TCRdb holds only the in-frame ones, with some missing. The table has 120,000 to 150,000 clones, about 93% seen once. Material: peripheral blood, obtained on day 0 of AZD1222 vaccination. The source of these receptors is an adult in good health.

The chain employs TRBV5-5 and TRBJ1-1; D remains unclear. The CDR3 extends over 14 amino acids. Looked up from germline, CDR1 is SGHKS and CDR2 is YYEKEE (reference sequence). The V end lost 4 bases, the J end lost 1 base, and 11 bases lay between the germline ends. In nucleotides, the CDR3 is TGTGCCAGCAGCATATCTTGGGGGAACACTGAAGCTTTCTTT. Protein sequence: CASSISWGNTEAFF.

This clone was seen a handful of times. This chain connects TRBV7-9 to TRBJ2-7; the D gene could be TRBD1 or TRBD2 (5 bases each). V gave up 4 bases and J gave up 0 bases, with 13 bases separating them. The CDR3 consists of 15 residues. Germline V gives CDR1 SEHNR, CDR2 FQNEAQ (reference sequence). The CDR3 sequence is CASSSHTGASYEQYF. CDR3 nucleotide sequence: TGTGCCAGCAGCTCCCATACCGGGGCCTCCTACGAGCAGTACTTC.

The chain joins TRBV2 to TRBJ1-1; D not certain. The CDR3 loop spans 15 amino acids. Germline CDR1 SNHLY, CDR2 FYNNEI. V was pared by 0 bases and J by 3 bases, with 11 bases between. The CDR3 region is CASSEARPGYTEAFF. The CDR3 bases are TGTGCCAGCAGTGAAGCGCGTCCGGGGTACACTGAAGCTTTCTTT.

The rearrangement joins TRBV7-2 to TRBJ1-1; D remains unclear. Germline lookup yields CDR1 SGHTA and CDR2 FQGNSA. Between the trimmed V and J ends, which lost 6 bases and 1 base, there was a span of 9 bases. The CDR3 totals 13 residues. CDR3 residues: CASRLGTNTEAFF. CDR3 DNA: TGTGCCAGCAGACTGGGTACGAACACTGAAGCTTTCTTT.

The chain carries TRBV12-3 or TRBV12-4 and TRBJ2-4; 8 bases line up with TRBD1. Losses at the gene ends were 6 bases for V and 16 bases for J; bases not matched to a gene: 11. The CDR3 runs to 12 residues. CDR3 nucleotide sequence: TGTGCCAGCAGCCAGAATACCGGGACAGGTTACTTC. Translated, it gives CASSQNTGTGYF.

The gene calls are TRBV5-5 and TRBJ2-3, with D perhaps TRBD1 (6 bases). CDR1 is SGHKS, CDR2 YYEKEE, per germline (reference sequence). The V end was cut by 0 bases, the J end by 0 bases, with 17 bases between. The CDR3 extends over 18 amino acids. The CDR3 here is CASSLGVVTDRSTDTQYF. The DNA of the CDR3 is TGTGCCAGCAGCTTGGGTGTTGTTACTGACAGGAGCACAGATACGCAGTATTTT.

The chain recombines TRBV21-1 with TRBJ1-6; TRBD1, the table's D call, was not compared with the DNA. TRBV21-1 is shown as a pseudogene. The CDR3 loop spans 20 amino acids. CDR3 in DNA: TGTGCCAGCAGCACTACAGGTTCCCAGGCCCCTTTCTCGTATAATTCACCCCTCCACTTT. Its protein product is CASSTTGSQAPFSYNSPLHF.

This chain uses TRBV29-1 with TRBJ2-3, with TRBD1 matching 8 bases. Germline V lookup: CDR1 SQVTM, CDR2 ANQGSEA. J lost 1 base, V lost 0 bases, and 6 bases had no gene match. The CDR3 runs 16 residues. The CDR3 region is CSVEDLVTGGTDTQYF. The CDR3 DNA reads TGCAGCGTTGAAGATCTAGTGACAGGGGGCACAGATACGCAGTATTTT.

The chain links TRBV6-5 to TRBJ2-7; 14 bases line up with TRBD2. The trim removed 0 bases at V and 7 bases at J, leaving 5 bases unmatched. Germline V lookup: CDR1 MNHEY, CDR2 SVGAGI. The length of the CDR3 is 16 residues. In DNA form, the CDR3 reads TGTGCCAGCAGTTACTCGGTGACTAGCGGGAGGGGTGAGCAGTACTTC. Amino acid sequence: CASSYSVTSGRGEQYF.

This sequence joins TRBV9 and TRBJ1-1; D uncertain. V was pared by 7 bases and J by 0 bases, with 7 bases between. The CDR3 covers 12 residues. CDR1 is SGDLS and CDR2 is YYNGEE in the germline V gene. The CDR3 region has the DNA TGTGCCAGCGGTCCTCTGAACACTGAAGCTTTCTTT. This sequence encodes CASGPLNTEAFF. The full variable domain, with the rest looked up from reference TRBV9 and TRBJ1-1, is DSGVTQTPKHLITATGQRVTLRCSPRSGDLSVYWYQQSLDQGLQFLIQYYNGEERAKGNILERFSAQQFPDLHSELNLSSLELGDSALYFCASGPLNTEAFFGQGTRLTVV.

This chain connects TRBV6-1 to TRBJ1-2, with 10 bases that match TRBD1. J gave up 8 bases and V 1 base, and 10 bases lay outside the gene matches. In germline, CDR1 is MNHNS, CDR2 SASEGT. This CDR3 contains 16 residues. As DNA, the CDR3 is TGTGCCAGCAGTGAAGTAGGGACAGGGGTTGCCCTGGGCTACACCTTC. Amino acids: CASSEVGTGVALGYTF.

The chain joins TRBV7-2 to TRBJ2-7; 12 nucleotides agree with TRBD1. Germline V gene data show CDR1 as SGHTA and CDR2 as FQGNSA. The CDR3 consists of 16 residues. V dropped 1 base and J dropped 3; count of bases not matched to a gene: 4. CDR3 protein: CASSLDGTGGNYEQYF. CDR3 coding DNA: TGTGCCAGCAGCTTAGACGGGACAGGGGGCAACTACGAGCAGTACTTC.

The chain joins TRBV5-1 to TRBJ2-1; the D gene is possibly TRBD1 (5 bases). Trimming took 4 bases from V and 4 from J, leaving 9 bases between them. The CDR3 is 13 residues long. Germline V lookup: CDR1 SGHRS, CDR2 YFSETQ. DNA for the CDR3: TGCGCCAGCAGCGAAACAGGATACAATGAGCAGTTCTTC. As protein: CASSETGYNEQFF.

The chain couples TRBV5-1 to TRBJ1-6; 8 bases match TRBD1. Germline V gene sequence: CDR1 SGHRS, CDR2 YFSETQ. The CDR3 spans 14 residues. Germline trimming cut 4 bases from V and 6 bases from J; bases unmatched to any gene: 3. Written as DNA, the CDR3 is TGCGCCAGCAGCCCTCAGGGGGCTAATTCACCCCTCCACTTT. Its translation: CASSPQGANSPLHF. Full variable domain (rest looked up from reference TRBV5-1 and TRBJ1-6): KAGVTQTPRYLIKTRGQQVTLSCSPISGHRSVSWYQQTPGQGLQFLFEYFSETQRNKGNFPGRFSGRQFSNSRSEMNVSTLELGDSALYLCASSPQGANSPLHFGNGTRLTVT.

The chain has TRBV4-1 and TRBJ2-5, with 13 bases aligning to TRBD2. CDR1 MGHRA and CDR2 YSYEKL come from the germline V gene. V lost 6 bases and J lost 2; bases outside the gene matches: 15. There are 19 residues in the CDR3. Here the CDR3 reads CASSHPGGLAGVSQETQYF. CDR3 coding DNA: TGCGCCAGCAGTCACCCAGGAGGACTAGCGGGAGTTAGTCAAGAGACCCAGTACTTC.

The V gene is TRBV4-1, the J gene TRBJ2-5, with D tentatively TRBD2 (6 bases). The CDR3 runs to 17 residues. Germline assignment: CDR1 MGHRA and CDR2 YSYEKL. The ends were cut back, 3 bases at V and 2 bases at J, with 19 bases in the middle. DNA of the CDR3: TGCGCCAGCAGCCAGAACCGGGACTCTATTGGGCAAGAGACCCAGTACTTC. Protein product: CASSQNRDSIGQETQYF.

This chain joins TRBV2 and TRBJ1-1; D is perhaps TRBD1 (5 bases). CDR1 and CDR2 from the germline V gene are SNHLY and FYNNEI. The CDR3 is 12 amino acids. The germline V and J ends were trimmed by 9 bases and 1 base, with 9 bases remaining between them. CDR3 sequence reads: CARLGGNTEAFF. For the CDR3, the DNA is TGTGCCAGACTGGGGGGGAACACTGAAGCTTTCTTT.

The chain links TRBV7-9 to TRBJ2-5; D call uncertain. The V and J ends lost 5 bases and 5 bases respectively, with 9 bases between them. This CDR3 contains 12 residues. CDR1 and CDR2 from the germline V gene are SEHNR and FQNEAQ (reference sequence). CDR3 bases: TGTGCCAGCAGCCCAAACTCGGAGACCCAGTACTTC. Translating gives CASSPNSETQYF.

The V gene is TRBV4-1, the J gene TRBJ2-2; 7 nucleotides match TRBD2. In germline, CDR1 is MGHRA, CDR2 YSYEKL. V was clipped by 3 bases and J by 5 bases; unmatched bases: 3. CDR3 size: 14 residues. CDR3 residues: CASSHGEGTGELFF. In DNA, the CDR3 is TGCGCCAGCAGCCACGGGGAGGGGACCGGGGAGCTGTTTTTT.

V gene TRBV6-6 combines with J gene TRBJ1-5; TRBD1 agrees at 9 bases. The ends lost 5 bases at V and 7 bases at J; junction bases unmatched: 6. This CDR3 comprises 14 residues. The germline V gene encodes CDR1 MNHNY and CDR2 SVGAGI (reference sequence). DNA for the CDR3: TGTGCCAGCAGTGGACAGGGGAGAGTACAGCCCCAGCATTTT. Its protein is CASSGQGRVQPQHF.

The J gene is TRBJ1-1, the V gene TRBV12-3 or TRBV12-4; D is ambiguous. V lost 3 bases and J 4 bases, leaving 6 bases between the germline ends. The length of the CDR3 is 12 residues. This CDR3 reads CASSFLSTEAFF. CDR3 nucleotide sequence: TGTGCCAGCAGTTTTTTGAGCACTGAAGCTTTCTTT.

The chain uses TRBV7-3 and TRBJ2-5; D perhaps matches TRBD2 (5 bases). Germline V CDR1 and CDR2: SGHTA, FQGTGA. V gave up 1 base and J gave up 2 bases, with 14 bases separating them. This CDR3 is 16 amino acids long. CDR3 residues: CASSLNGVAQQETQYF. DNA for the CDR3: TGTGCCAGCAGCTTAAACGGAGTAGCGCAACAAGAGACCCAGTACTTC.

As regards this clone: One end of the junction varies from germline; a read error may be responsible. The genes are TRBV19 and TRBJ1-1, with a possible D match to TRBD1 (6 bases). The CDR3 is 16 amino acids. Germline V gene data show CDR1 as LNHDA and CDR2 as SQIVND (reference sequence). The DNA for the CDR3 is TGTGCCAGCCAGGTGTGGGGACACAGTTCCCACACCGAAGCTTTCTTT. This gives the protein CASQVWGHSSHTEAFF.

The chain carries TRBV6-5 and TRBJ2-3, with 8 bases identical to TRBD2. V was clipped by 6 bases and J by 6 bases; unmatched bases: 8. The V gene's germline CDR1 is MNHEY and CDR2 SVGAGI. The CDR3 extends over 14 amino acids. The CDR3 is CASRRSGTHDTQYF. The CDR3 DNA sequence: TGTGCCAGCAGACGTAGCGGGACGCACGATACGCAGTATTTT.

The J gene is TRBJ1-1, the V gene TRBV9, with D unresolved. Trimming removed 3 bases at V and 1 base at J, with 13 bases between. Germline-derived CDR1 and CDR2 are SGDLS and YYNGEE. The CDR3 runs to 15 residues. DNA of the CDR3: TGTGCCAGCAGCGCGAGCCGAGCCCAGAACACTGAAGCTTTCTTT. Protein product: CASSASRAQNTEAFF.

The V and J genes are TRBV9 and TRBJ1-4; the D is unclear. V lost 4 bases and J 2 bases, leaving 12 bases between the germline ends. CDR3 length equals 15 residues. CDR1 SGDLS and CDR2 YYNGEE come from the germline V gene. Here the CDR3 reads CASSPRINTNEKLFF. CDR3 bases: TGTGCCAGCAGCCCCAGGATTAATACTAATGAAAAACTGTTTTTT.

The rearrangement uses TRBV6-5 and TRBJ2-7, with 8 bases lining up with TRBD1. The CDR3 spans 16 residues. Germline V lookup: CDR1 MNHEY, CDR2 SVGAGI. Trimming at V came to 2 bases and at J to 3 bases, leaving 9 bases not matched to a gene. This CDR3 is CASSYGDWTGNYEQYF. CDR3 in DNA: TGTGCCAGCAGTTACGGGGACTGGACAGGGAACTACGAGCAGTACTTC.

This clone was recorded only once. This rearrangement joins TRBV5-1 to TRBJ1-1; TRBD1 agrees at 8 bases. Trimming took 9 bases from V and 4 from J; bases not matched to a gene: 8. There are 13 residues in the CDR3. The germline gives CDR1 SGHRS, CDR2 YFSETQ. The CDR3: CATAQGAGTEAFF. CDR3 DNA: TGCGCCACCGCCCAGGGGGCGGGCACTGAAGCTTTCTTT.

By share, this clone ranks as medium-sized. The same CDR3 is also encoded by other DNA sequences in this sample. CDR3 sequence: CASSSGTGGTEAFF. DNA of the CDR3: TGCGCCAGCAGCTCCGGGACAGGGGGGACTGAAGCTTTCTTT. The V and J genes are TRBV5-1 and TRBJ1-1, with 11 bases lining up with TRBD1. After removal of 3 bases from V and 5 bases from J, the junction contained 3 bases not matched to a gene. Germline CDR1 reads SGHRS; CDR2 reads YFSETQ. The CDR3 totals 14 residues.

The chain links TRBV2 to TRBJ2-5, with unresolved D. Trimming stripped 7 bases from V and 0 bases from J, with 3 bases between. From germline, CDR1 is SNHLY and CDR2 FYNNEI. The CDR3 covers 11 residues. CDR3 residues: CASMYQETQYF. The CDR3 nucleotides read TGTGCCAGCATGTACCAAGAGACCCAGTACTTC.

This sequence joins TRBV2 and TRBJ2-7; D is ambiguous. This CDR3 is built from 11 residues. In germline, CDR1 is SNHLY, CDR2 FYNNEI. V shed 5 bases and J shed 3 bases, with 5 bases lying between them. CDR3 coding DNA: TGTGCCAGCAGTTCGGACTACGAGCAGTACTTC. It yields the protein CASSSDYEQYF.

This CDR3 reads CASSQSLGQFETQYF. CDR3 coding DNA: TGCGCCAGCAGCCAATCGTTGGGGCAGTTCGAGACCCAGTACTTC. The chain has TRBV4-1 and TRBJ2-5, with D perhaps TRBD1 (5 bases). The V gene's germline CDR1 is MGHRA and CDR2 YSYEKL. This CDR3 comprises 15 residues. Trimming took 2 bases from V and 5 from J, leaving 15 bases between them.